The 19 T cell receptor beta chains presented below share a single source sample, sequenced in a study of a mutant IDH1 vaccine in newly diagnosed glioma. These receptors are not linked to any known antigen. Clones were read by immunoSEQ multiplex PCR, and TCRdb kept only the in-frame ones, dropping some. Here the sample spans 25,000 to 35,000 clones, about 89% being singletons. Time point given: week 5, during vaccination. It was 300 ug of mutant IDH1 20-mer peptide that made up each vaccine dose, given with topical imiquimod. The material sequenced was PBMCs, taken from a glioma patient whose treatment included an IDH1 peptide vaccine. These receptors were taken from a man aged 18 to 30 with glioma.

The gene calls are TRBV5-1 and TRBJ2-4, with 13 bases identical to TRBD2. This CDR3 region has 19 residues. The germline gives CDR1 SGHRS, CDR2 YFSETQ. V trimming: 0 bases; J trimming: 8 bases; junction bases outside the gene matches: 14. DNA for the CDR3: TGCGCCAGCAGCTTGGGGACTAGCGGGGGATCCAGCCCTCTGGACATTCAGTACTTC. Its protein product is CASSLGTSGGSSPLDIQYF.

This sequence joins TRBV5-1 and TRBJ2-7; 10 nucleotides line up with TRBD2. This CDR3 is 15 amino acids long. V was pared by 0 bases and J by 3 bases, with 3 bases of the junction left unmatched. The V gene's germline CDR1 is SGHRS and CDR2 YFSETQ. In nucleotides, the CDR3 is TGCGCCAGCAGCTTGGAACCTAGCGGGAGCTACGAGCAGTACTTC. It yields the protein CASSLEPSGSYEQYF.

This chain connects TRBV7-2 to TRBJ2-7, with no clear D. The CDR3 length is 12 residues. Trimming cost V 1 base and J 6 bases, with 7 bases left between them. Germline CDR1 reads SGHTA; CDR2 reads FQGNSA. The CDR3 region has the DNA TGTGCCAGCAGCTTAGTAGTATTCGAGCAGTACTTC. Translating it yields CASSLVVFEQYF.

The chain links TRBV7-9 to TRBJ1-1; D gene uncertain. Trimming took 5 bases from V and 3 from J, leaving 10 bases between them. The CDR3 is 13 residues long. Per the germline V gene, CDR1 is SEHNR and CDR2 is FQNEAQ (reference sequence). The CDR3 is CASSDDGDTEAFF. DNA for the CDR3: TGTGCCAGCAGCGACGACGGGGACACTGAAGCTTTCTTT.

The rearrangement links TRBV4-1 to TRBJ1-2, with D possibly being TRBD1 (5 bases). The CDR3 extends over 17 amino acids. Deletions cut 0 bases from V and 7 bases from J, with 21 bases between. Germline V gene lookup returns CDR1 MGHRA and CDR2 YSYEKL. This CDR3 is CASSQEIGAGKWSGYTF. The CDR3 nucleotides read TGCGCCAGCAGCCAAGAGATCGGGGCAGGGAAATGGAGTGGCTACACCTTC.

The chain couples TRBV19 to TRBJ2-2; D unclear. Germline loops: CDR1 LNHDA, CDR2 SQIVND (reference sequence). Deletions cut 6 bases from V and 5 bases from J, with 13 bases between. The CDR3 length is 14 residues. The CDR3 protein is CASSPSLVTGELFF. DNA for the CDR3: TGTGCCAGTAGCCCCTCCCTAGTAACCGGGGAGCTGTTTTTT. Full variable domain (missing parts from reference TRBV19 and TRBJ2-2): DGGITQSPKYLFRKEGQNVTLSCEQNLNHDAMYWYRQDPGQGLRLIYYSQIVNDFQKGDIAEGYSVSREKKESFPLTVTSAQKNPTAFYLCASSPSLVTGELFFGEGSRLTVL.

V and J are TRBV25-1 and TRBJ2-7, with D possibly called TRBD1 or TRBD2 (5 bases each). V was cut by 4 bases and J by 2 bases, with 9 bases left in between. The CDR3 has 13 amino acids. Per germline, CDR1 MGHDK and CDR2 SYGVNS. The CDR3 sequence: CASSAGTPYEQYF. In DNA, the CDR3 is TGTGCCAGCAGTGCCGGGACCCCCTACGAGCAGTACTTC.

This clone has a handful of counts. The rearrangement links TRBV2 to TRBJ1-2; D gene uncertain. This CDR3 has 13 amino acids. CDR1 is SNHLY, CDR2 FYNNEI, per germline. Between the trimmed V and J ends, which lost 1 base and 2 bases, there was a span of 5 bases. CDR3 protein: CASSEGLNYGYTF. CDR3 nucleotides: TGTGCCAGCAGTGAAGGGTTAAACTATGGCTACACCTTC.

V usage is TRBV28 and J usage is TRBJ1-2; perhaps TRBD1 as D (6 bases). The CDR3 extends over 13 amino acids. V gave up 3 bases and J gave up 8 bases, with 13 bases separating them. Germline V gene data show CDR1 as MDHEN and CDR2 as SYDVKM. CDR3 region: CASSFGDNPGYTF. CDR3 in DNA: TGTGCCAGCAGTTTTGGGGACAATCCAGGCTACACCTTC.

The chain carries TRBV4-1 and TRBJ2-1; 13 positions match TRBD2. CDR1 and CDR2 (germline): MGHRA, YSYEKL. This CDR3 is 18 amino acids long. After removal of 4 bases from V and 0 bases from J, the junction contained 6 bases not matched to a gene. CDR3 bases: TGCGCCAGCAGCCTGACTAGCGGGAGGCAGAGCTCCTACAATGAGCAGTTCTTC. Translation gives CASSLTSGRQSSYNEQFF.

The V and J genes are TRBV18 and TRBJ2-2, with 8 positions matching TRBD1. CDR3 length: 17 amino acids. Germline-derived CDR1 and CDR2 are KGHSH and LQKENI. Losses at the gene ends were 2 bases for V and 6 bases for J; bases not matched to a gene: 11. CDR3 residues: CASSPRTGRLEPGELFF. For the CDR3, the DNA is TGTGCCAGCTCACCAAGGACAGGGCGGTTGGAGCCCGGGGAGCTGTTTTTT. Filled out from reference TRBV18 and TRBJ2-2, the complete variable domain reads NAGVMQNPRHLVRRRGQEARLRCSPMKGHSHVYWYRQLPEEGLKFMVYLQKENIIDESGMPKERFSAEFPKEGPSILRIQQVVRGDSAAYFCASSPRTGRLEPGELFFGEGSRLTVL.

The chain couples TRBV5-1 to TRBJ2-1; 11 nucleotides align to TRBD2. Germline CDR1 and CDR2: SGHRS and YFSETQ. The V and J ends lost 0 bases and 6 bases, in that order; junction bases with no gene match: 5. CDR3 length: 16 amino acids. Written as DNA, the CDR3 is TGCGCCAGCAGCTTGGAGGCTAGCGGGAGGCGCAATGAGCAGTTCTTC. This translates into CASSLEASGRRNEQFF.

V usage is TRBV5-1 and J usage is TRBJ1-2; 12 nucleotides match TRBD1. This CDR3 spans 16 amino acids. V was clipped by 4 bases and J by 7 bases; unmatched bases: 11. Germline loops: CDR1 SGHRS, CDR2 YFSETQ. The CDR3 sequence: CASSPSPGTGGLGYTF. In DNA form, the CDR3 reads TGCGCCAGCAGCCCAAGTCCCGGGACAGGGGGCCTTGGCTACACCTTC.

The chain links TRBV7-9 to TRBJ1-1; D call uncertain. Trimming shortened V by 2 bases and J by 1 base, and 5 bases separated the two germline ends. CDR1 is SEHNR, CDR2 FQNEAQ, per germline (reference sequence). The CDR3 loop spans 13 amino acids. In nucleotides, the CDR3 is TGTGCCAGCAGCTTAATCCCGAACACTGAAGCTTTCTTT. Its protein product is CASSLIPNTEAFF.

The chain uses TRBV15 and TRBJ1-2; D is possibly TRBD1 (6 bases). The CDR3 covers 12 residues. Per the germline V gene, CDR1 is LNHNV and CDR2 is YYDKDF (reference sequence). The ends were cut back, 6 bases at V and 4 bases at J, with 9 bases in the middle. CDR3 DNA: TGTGCCACCAGTGGGGGGCTCTATGGCTACACCTTC. This translates into CATSGGLYGYTF.

The V gene is TRBV4-1, the J gene TRBJ2-5; D uncertain. Germline V gene data show CDR1 as MGHRA and CDR2 as YSYEKL. This CDR3 region has 17 residues. The germline V and J ends were trimmed by 1 base and 1 base, with 16 bases remaining between them. This CDR3 reads CASSQVEASAPQETQYF. CDR3 in DNA: TGCGCCAGCAGCCAAGTTGAGGCGTCCGCACCCCAAGAGACCCAGTACTTC.

The chain recombines TRBV5-1 with TRBJ2-1; 8 bases agree with TRBD2. V lost 2 bases, J lost 6 bases, and 7 bases stayed unmatched. The CDR3 runs to 15 residues. Germline-derived CDR1 and CDR2 are SGHRS and YFSETQ. The CDR3 is CASSFLAGGPNEQFF. In nucleotides, the CDR3 is TGCGCCAGCAGCTTTTTGGCGGGAGGTCCCAATGAGCAGTTCTTC.

This clone has a handful of counts. This rearrangement joins TRBV5-6 to TRBJ1-5; D uncertain. The CDR3 sequence is 14 residues long. V lost 5 bases, J lost 0 bases, and 9 bases lay in between. Germline V gives CDR1 SGHDT, CDR2 YYEEEE. This chain's CDR3 is CASRDPFSNQPQHF. The CDR3 nucleotides are TGTGCCAGCAGGGATCCCTTTAGCAATCAGCCCCAGCATTTT.

The genes are TRBV29-1 and TRBJ1-1; D perhaps matches TRBD1 (5 bases). Germline V CDR1 and CDR2: SQVTM, ANQGSEA. Trimming removed 7 bases from V and 3 bases from J, with 6 bases in between. The CDR3 is 10 amino acids. The DNA for the CDR3 is TGCAGCGGAGGGGACACTGAAGCTTTCTTT. Translation gives CSGGDTEAFF.